This paragraph covers one TCR beta chain sequence. The antigen is undetermined. The V segment lost 4 bases and the J segment 5 bases; nucleotides outside the gene matches: 3. The length of the CDR3 is 14 residues. Germline V gives CDR1 SGHAT, CDR2 FQNNGV. This sample is part of a study of cytomegalovirus exposure and HLA in healthy donors. Study observations and caveats: Investigators reported over 150 TCR beta chains as tied to cytomegalovirus. Segments of the TCR beta V type were, in most cases, productive about 90% or about 30% of the time in an earlier analysis.

The PCR contained 60 Vbeta and 13 Jbeta primers. In the source study's methods: Tens of millions of unique TCR beta chains, roughly 11 million of them shared, were counted by a later analysis. Generated by immunoSEQ multiplex PCR, the TCRdb table keeps only in-frame clones and is missing some. The V and J calls and clone size come from that table; D and trimming were worked out from the DNA. Of about 130,000 clones listed, roughly 75% were seen once; the top ten hold 3% to 3.5%. The chain uses TRBV11-2 and TRBJ1-5; 9 bases map to TRBD1. The sequenced sample consisted of PBMCs. This TCR came from a woman aged 45-60 years in good health and CMV-seronegative. The CDR3 DNA follows: TGTGCCAGCAGCTCCGGGACAGGGCATCAGCCCCAGCATTTT. Its protein product is CASSSGTGHQPQHF.